Listed below are T cell receptor beta chains from one sample, sequenced in a study of cytotoxic CD8 clonotypes in ibrutinib-treated CLL. Generated by immunoSEQ multiplex PCR, the TCRdb table keeps only in-frame clones and is missing some. Of approximately 150,000 clones listed, approximately 75% are singletons. Sequenced material: PBMCs, taken after 12 months of ibrutinib treatment. The receptors stem from a human donor with chronic lymphocytic leukemia. Each CDR3 is given with its conserved first and last residue. D genes are given only for firm matches. Not all rows give a size; the values are once, few, many and, for expanded clones, a class.

clone_size	d_call	v_call	j_call	cdr3_aa	cdr3_nt
once	NA	TRBV19	TRBJ2-1	CASRWGSESNEQFF	TGTGCCAGTAGATGGGGGAGTGAGAGCAATGAGCAGTTCTTC
NA	TRBD2	TRBV27	TRBJ2-5	CASGGGGETQYF	TGTGCCAGCGGAGGCGGGGGGGAGACCCAGTACTTC
few	NA	TRBV28	TRBJ2-3	CASRKHQGKPQYF	TGTGCCAGCAGAAAACATCAGGGCAAACCGCAGTATTTT
few	NA	TRBV7-9	TRBJ1-3	CASSRLAGNTIYF	TGTGCCAGCAGCCGACTTGCGGGAAACACCATATATTTT
few	TRBD2	TRBV6-1	TRBJ2-7	CASSESLAELPDPYEQYF	TGTGCCAGCAGTGAGTCGCTAGCGGAGCTCCCAGATCCCTACGAGCAGTACTTC
NA	NA	TRBV28	TRBJ2-7	CASKGGGATYEQYF	TGTGCCAGTAAGGGGGGCGGGGCTACCTACGAGCAGTACTTC
NA	TRBD2	TRBV11-3	TRBJ2-7	CASSHPTSVSYEQYF	TGTGCCAGCAGCCACCCGACTAGCGTCTCCTACGAGCAGTACTTC
NA	NA	TRBV7-6	TRBJ1-1	CASSPTRLGTEAFF	TGTGCCAGCAGCCCAACCCGGCTGGGCACTGAAGCTTTCTTT
NA	TRBD1	TRBV28	TRBJ1-6	CASSAGDRANSPLHF	TGTGCCAGCAGTGCAGGGGACAGGGCGAATTCACCCCTCCACTTT
NA	TRBD1	TRBV28	TRBJ2-7	CAATDREYEQYF	TGTGCCGCTACGGACAGGGAATACGAGCAGTACTTC
NA	NA	TRBV28	TRBJ2-1	CASTPEWGAYNEQFF	TGTGCCAGCACCCCCGAGTGGGGGGCCTACAATGAGCAGTTCTTC
NA	TRBD1	TRBV7-9	TRBJ1-4	CASSLVRLQGAVSNEKLFF	TGTGCCAGCAGCTTAGTTCGTCTACAGGGGGCCGTGTCTAATGAAAAACTGTTTTTT
NA	TRBD1	TRBV11-3	TRBJ1-4	CASSLGQGPTNEKLFF	TGTGCCAGCAGCTTAGGACAGGGTCCAACTAATGAAAAACTGTTTTTT
NA	NA	TRBV6-1	TRBJ2-7	CASSVIFLIGPFYEQYF	TGTGCCAGCAGTGTGATTTTTCTGATAGGGCCGTTCTACGAGCAGTACTTC
NA	TRBD1	TRBV6-5	TRBJ2-5	CASSYSVGQGEETQYF	TGTGCCAGCAGTTACTCTGTCGGACAGGGAGAAGAGACCCAGTACTTC
NA	TRBD2	TRBV9	TRBJ2-5	CASSEGLAGRETQYF	TGTGCCAGCAGCGAGGGACTAGCGGGACGGGAGACCCAGTACTTC